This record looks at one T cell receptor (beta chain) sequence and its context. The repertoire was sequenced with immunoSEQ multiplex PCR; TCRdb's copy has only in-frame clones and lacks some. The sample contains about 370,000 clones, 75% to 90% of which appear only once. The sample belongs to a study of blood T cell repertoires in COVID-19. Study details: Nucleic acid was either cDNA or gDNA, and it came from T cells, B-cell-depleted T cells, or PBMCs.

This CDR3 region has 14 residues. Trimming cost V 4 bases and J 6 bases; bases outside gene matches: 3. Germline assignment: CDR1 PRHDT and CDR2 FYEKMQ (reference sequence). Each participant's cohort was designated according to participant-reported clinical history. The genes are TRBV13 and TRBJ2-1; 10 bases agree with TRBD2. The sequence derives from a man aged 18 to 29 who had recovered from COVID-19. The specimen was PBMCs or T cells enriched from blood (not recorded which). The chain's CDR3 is CASSSRTSGNEQFF. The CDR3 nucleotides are TGTGCCAGCAGCTCCCGGACTAGCGGCAATGAGCAGTTCTTC.